Below, one T cell receptor beta chain is given with its context. Its antigen is as yet unknown. These data are taken from a study of CD8+ T cells in alopecia areata. Trimming took 0 bases from V and 4 from J, leaving 4 bases between them. CDR3 length equals 12 residues. CDR1 SGDLS and CDR2 YYNGEE come from the germline V gene. Broader study findings: Scalp sequencing captures resident alphabeta T cells of normal skin too. An increase in clonality over normal scalp was evident in lesional scalp, especially alopecia totalis/universalis. TCRs were shared less clearly across patients than in mice, possibly for HLA-related reasons.

Collection of lesional scalp punch biopsies and peripheral blood was performed in alopecia areata patients. RNA was isolated and reverse transcribed to cDNA, the sequencing template. This table comes from immunoSEQ multiplex PCR, and its TCRdb copy is limited to in-frame clones, with some not included. Of approximately 180,000 clones listed, around 60% are singletons. The J gene is TRBJ1-1, the V gene TRBV9; D not resolved. This TCR derives from a human donor with alopecia areata. This specimen consisted of CD4+ T cells sorted from blood, obtained at week 0. The CDR3 loop reads CASSVGGTEAFF. The CDR3 nucleotides are TGTGCCAGCAGCGTAGGAGGCACTGAAGCTTTCTTT.